These 24 T cell receptor beta chains originate from one sample sequenced in a study of shared clonotypes between healthy human individuals. Measured with immunoSEQ multiplex PCR; TCRdb has only the in-frame clones, and not every one. The sample contains 2 million to 2.5 million clones, 90% to 97% of which appear only once. The sequencing input was naive CD4+ T cells sorted from blood. Subset specified: CD45RA+ positively selected. These receptors originate from a man between 18 and 35 years old in good health.

V gene TRBV7-2 combines with J gene TRBJ1-2; 7 bases match TRBD1. The ends lost 5 bases at V and 4 bases at J; junction bases unmatched: 7. Germline V gene lookup returns CDR1 SGHTA and CDR2 FQGNSA. The CDR3 consists of 14 residues. CDR3 DNA sequence: TGTGCCAGCAGCAGGACAGGTTCTCTCTATGGCTACACCTTC. This encodes CASSRTGSLYGYTF.

A single count supports this clone. This chain joins TRBV6-6 and TRBJ1-5; a possible D gene is TRBD1 (6 bases). V was clipped by 7 bases and J by 5 bases, with 15 bases between them. This CDR3 region has 14 residues. CDR1 MNHNY and CDR2 SVGAGI come from the germline V gene (reference sequence). CDR3 DNA: TGTGCCAGCAAGAGAAGGGACACTTATCAGCCCCAGCATTTT. Its translation: CASKRRDTYQPQHF.

The V and J genes are TRBV14 and TRBJ2-3; tentative D call: TRBD2 (5 bases). This CDR3 spans 15 amino acids. V was cut by 4 bases and J by 3 bases, with 14 bases left in between. Germline loops: CDR1 SGHDN, CDR2 FVKESK. In DNA, the CDR3 is TGTGCCAGCAGCCCAGTCAGAGGGTATACAGATACGCAGTATTTT. It is translated as CASSPVRGYTDTQYF.

The gene calls are TRBV28 and TRBJ2-7; TRBD1 is a possible D gene (5 bases). The CDR3 has 15 amino acids. Germline values: CDR1 MDHEN, CDR2 SYDVKM. Trimming shortened V by 10 bases and J by 5 bases, and 24 bases separated the two germline ends. CDR3 protein: CATKSEAAGWHEQYF. In DNA, the CDR3 is TGTGCCACCAAGTCTGAGGCGGCAGGGTGGCACGAGCAGTACTTC.

The chain has TRBV9 and TRBJ2-5, with TRBD1 matching over 9 bases. This CDR3 has 15 residues. Trimming removed 4 bases from V and 2 bases from J; junction bases left unmatched: 6. Germline values: CDR1 SGDLS, CDR2 YYNGEE. DNA of the CDR3: TGTGCCAGCAGCCCTCACAGGGGGCCACAAGAGACCCAGTACTTC. This gives the protein CASSPHRGPQETQYF.

The CDR3 nucleotides are TGCGCCAGCAGCCAAGAAGTACAGAGAAGGGGATACAATGAGCAGTTCTTC. Translating gives CASSQEVQRRGYNEQFF. The chain carries TRBV4-3 and TRBJ2-1; D might be TRBD1 (5 bases). V lost 0 bases and J lost 4, with 16 bases in between. Germline CDR1 reads LGHNA; CDR2 reads YSLEER. This CDR3 contains 17 residues.

The chain uses TRBV6-5 and TRBJ2-2; 9 bases align to TRBD1. Germline V gene data show CDR1 as MNHEY and CDR2 as SVGAGI. CDR3 length equals 15 residues. Losses at the gene ends were 8 bases for V and 8 bases for J; bases not matched to a gene: 12. This chain's CDR3 is CASFMGQGGFGELFF. For the CDR3, the DNA is TGTGCCAGCTTTATGGGACAGGGTGGTTTTGGGGAGCTGTTTTTT.

The chain joins TRBV2 to TRBJ2-7; possibly TRBD1 for D (6 bases). This CDR3 region has 14 residues. Germline V gene data show CDR1 as SNHLY and CDR2 as FYNNEI. Between the trimmed V and J ends, which lost 6 bases and 2 bases, there was a span of 14 bases. CDR3 residues: CASRGYRDTYEQYF. The CDR3 DNA follows: TGTGCCAGCAGGGGATACAGGGATACCTACGAGCAGTACTTC. The variable domain in full, completed from reference TRBV2 and TRBJ2-7, reads EPEVTQTPSHQVTQMGQEVILRCVPISNHLYFYWYRQILGQKVEFLVSFYNNEISEKSEIFDDQFSVERPDGSNFTLKIRSTKLEDSAMYFCASRGYRDTYEQYFGPGTRLTVT.

This chain uses TRBV6-6 with TRBJ1-6; D is perhaps TRBD1 (5 bases). The germline V and J ends were trimmed by 7 bases and 5 bases, with 6 bases remaining between them. Germline V gene sequence: CDR1 MNHNY, CDR2 SVGAGI (reference sequence). The CDR3 sequence is 12 residues long. The CDR3 nucleotides are TGTGCCAGCAAGGGGAATAATTCACCCCTCCACTTT. It is translated as CASKGNNSPLHF.

Details on this clone: The same CDR3 is also encoded by other DNA sequences in this sample. The chain is built from TRBV10-1 and TRBJ2-7; D is tentatively TRBD1 or TRBD2 (5 bases each). Germline CDR1 WNHNN, CDR2 SYGVQD (reference sequence). The CDR3 sequence is 13 residues long. V shed 4 bases and J shed 2 bases, with 9 bases lying between them. The CDR3 nucleotides are TGCGCCAGCAGTGTCGGGGCACCCTACGAGCAGTACTTC. Its protein is CASSVGAPYEQYF.

The chain recombines TRBV5-8 with TRBJ1-5; tentatively, D is TRBD1 (5 bases). Trimming removed 1 base at V and 0 bases at J, with 8 bases between. The CDR3 extends over 15 amino acids. From germline, CDR1 is SGHTS and CDR2 YDEGEE. The CDR3 protein is CASSLIGGSNQPQHF. The CDR3 bases are TGTGCCAGCAGCTTGATCGGGGGTAGCAATCAGCCCCAGCATTTT.

The rearrangement joins TRBV28 to TRBJ2-7, with unresolved D. The V gene lost 1 base and the J gene lost 5 bases, with 24 bases spanning the gap. Per the germline V gene, CDR1 is MDHEN and CDR2 is SYDVKM. This CDR3 contains 18 residues. The CDR3 DNA sequence: TGTGCCAGCAGTTTATTTGGTCCCGGTCAACCTCCACTAAACGAGCAGTACTTC. Its translation is CASSLFGPGQPPLNEQYF.

The rearrangement uses TRBV30 and TRBJ1-5, with D possibly TRBD1 on 6 matching bases. The CDR3 runs 15 residues. CDR1 and CDR2 (germline): GTSNPN, SVGIG (reference sequence). V lost 2 bases and J lost 0, with 11 bases in between. The chain's CDR3 is CAWSRGGNSNQPQHF. CDR3 sequence (DNA): TGTGCCTGGAGTAGGGGGGGAAATAGCAATCAGCCCCAGCATTTT.

On this clone itself: Other DNA sequences in the sample encode the same CDR3. The V and J genes are TRBV18 and TRBJ2-5; TRBD1 aligns across 8 bases. CDR3 size: 14 residues. CDR1 is KGHSH, CDR2 LQKENI, per germline. Germline trimming cut 3 bases from V and 4 bases from J; bases unmatched to any gene: 4. The CDR3 region has the DNA TGTGCCAGCTCACCTAAAACAGGGGGAGAGACCCAGTACTTC. This sequence encodes CASSPKTGGETQYF.

The V call is TRBV5-1, the J call TRBJ2-1; 7 bases line up with TRBD1. The V segment lost 3 bases and the J segment 11 bases; nucleotides outside the gene matches: 8. The CDR3 is made up of 13 amino acids. Germline-derived CDR1 and CDR2 are SGHRS and YFSETQ. This CDR3 reads CASSSRQGDKQFF. CDR3 coding DNA: TGCGCCAGCAGCTCGAGACAGGGCGATAAGCAGTTCTTC.

The chain recombines TRBV27 with TRBJ1-6; perhaps TRBD1 as D (5 bases). The length of the CDR3 is 15 residues. Trimming cost V 0 bases and J 8 bases, with 11 bases left between them. The germline V gene encodes CDR1 MNHEY and CDR2 SMNVEV (reference sequence). CDR3 nucleotides: TGTGCCAGCAGTTTATCGTGGGGGGTGGATTCACCCCTCCACTTT. This encodes CASSLSWGVDSPLHF.

This chain connects TRBV10-3 to TRBJ2-3, with TRBD2 as a possible D gene (5 bases). Germline values: CDR1 ENHRY, CDR2 SYGVKD. Trimming removed 10 bases at V and 6 bases at J, with 14 bases between. The CDR3 extends over 12 amino acids. This CDR3 is CATMIGGDTQYF. The CDR3 coding sequence is TGTGCCACCATGATTGGCGGGGATACGCAGTATTTT.

The CDR3 bases are TGTGCCAGCAACTTTGGAGGGAGCTCCTACAATGAGCAGTTCTTC. Its translation is CASNFGGSSYNEQFF. V usage is TRBV11-2 and J usage is TRBJ2-1; weak D call: TRBD2 (6 bases). CDR1 is SGHAT, CDR2 FQNNGV, per germline. This CDR3 is built from 15 residues. The V gene lost 7 bases and the J gene lost 0 bases, with 13 bases spanning the gap.

V usage is TRBV4-3 and J usage is TRBJ1-2; 7 nucleotides agree with TRBD1. The J segment lost 4 bases and the V segment lost 4 bases, leaving 12 bases of the junction unmatched. CDR1 and CDR2 from the germline V gene are LGHNA and YSLEER. The CDR3 is made up of 16 amino acids. CDR3 protein: CASSPEPQGGIYGYTF. The CDR3 DNA sequence: TGCGCCAGCAGCCCTGAACCCCAGGGGGGCATCTATGGCTACACCTTC.

The chain has TRBV6-1 and TRBJ2-6; the D gene is possibly TRBD2 (5 bases). V was clipped by 6 bases and J by 2 bases, with 11 bases between them. The CDR3 is 15 residues long. Germline CDR1 MNHNS, CDR2 SASEGT. The CDR3 sequence is CASRSGKAGANVLTF. As DNA, the CDR3 is TGTGCCAGCAGGTCGGGGAAAGCTGGGGCCAACGTCCTGACTTTC.

The table lists this clone with a count of one. The V gene is TRBV7-9, the J gene TRBJ2-1; 7 bases match TRBD1. The CDR3 consists of 17 residues. The trim removed 5 bases at V and 9 bases at J, leaving 19 bases unmatched. The germline V gene has CDR1 SEHNR and CDR2 FQNEAQ (reference sequence). This chain's CDR3 is CASSPQRQGQIPAEQFF. DNA for the CDR3: TGTGCCAGCAGCCCCCAGCGACAGGGCCAAATCCCAGCTGAGCAGTTCTTC.

This clone was observed once. The chain couples TRBV11-2 to TRBJ2-3; TRBD2 aligns across 13 bases. The CDR3 covers 17 residues. The junction had 2 bases not matched to a gene; V was cut back by 0 bases and J by 2 bases. Germline lookup yields CDR1 SGHAT and CDR2 FQNNGV. The DNA for the CDR3 is TGTGCCAGCAGCTTAGATGGACTAGCGGGAGCCACAGATACGCAGTATTTT. Its protein is CASSLDGLAGATDTQYF.

The J gene is TRBJ1-4, the V gene TRBV18, with D maybe TRBD1 (5 bases). In germline, CDR1 is KGHSH, CDR2 LQKENI. CDR3 length: 15 residues. V lost 0 bases, J lost 8 bases, and 13 bases lay in between. The CDR3 DNA is TGTGCCAGCTCACCACCCGGGACTAAGGGGGAAAAACTGTTTTTT. As protein: CASSPPGTKGEKLFF.

The chain joins TRBV5-6 to TRBJ1-2, with 8 nucleotides matching TRBD1. With V trimmed by 4 bases and J by 6 bases, 11 bases remained unmatched. Germline CDR1 SGHDT, CDR2 YYEEEE. The CDR3 is 15 amino acids. The CDR3, as DNA: TGTGCCAGCAGCCCCGGTCGACAGGGGCGGAATGGCTACACCTTC. Translating gives CASSPGRQGRNGYTF.